The table lists the clone carrying this T cell receptor (beta chain) with a few counts. This CDR3 comprises 15 residues. MiXCR was run by TCRdb on the 5' RACE reads, yielding one entry per CDR3 protein. The sample lists roughly 550,000 distinct CDR3 sequences, around 21% occurring once. The sample comes from a study of T-cell memory formation after mild COVID-19. The sample consisted of PBMCs or a T cell subset sorted from them (not recorded which). V and J are TRBV21-1 and TRBJ2-2; the DNA was not used to check the table's D call, TRBD1. TRBV21-1 corresponds to a pseudogene. The TCR comes from an adult woman who had mild COVID-19 (a few samples of this study predate the infection). Cell type and time point are not known. The CDR3 DNA sequence: TGTGCCAGCAGCAAAAGGGACAGGGGCACCGGGGAGCTGTTTTTT. Translation: CASSKRDRGTGELFF.